Listed below are T cell receptor beta chains from one sample, sequenced in a study of blood T cells in healthy people across ages. Via MiXCR, TCRdb re-called the 5' RACE reads, giving one row per CDR3 protein. This table has hundreds of thousands of distinct CDR3 sequences, 40% to 45% appearing once. The sequencing input was blood. Receptors were obtained from an elderly man in good health. The conserved cysteine and the conserved F or W are not part of the CDR3 here. The order of the fields is J gene, clone size, V gene, CDR3 protein. Where a row states a size, it is once, few, many or the class of an expanded clone; other rows omit it.

J: TRBJ2-7; size: NA; V: TRBV3-1; CDR3: ASSPLGVHEQY
J: TRBJ2-1; size: NA; V: TRBV20-1; CDR3: SARLTGGRNNEQF
J: TRBJ2-7; size: few; V: TRBV6-5; CDR3: ASSQHRQGSEQY
J: TRBJ1-2; size: NA; V: TRBV29-1; CDR3: NVEVAGAEGSGYT
J: TRBJ1-1; size: NA; V: TRBV6-1; CDR3: ASRAGNPNTEAF
J: TRBJ2-7; size: few; V: TRBV27; CDR3: ASKSDRGHPNYEQY
J: TRBJ2-1; size: once; V: TRBV5-1; CDR3: ASSWGSGGGANEQF
J: TRBJ2-3; size: many; V: TRBV20-1; CDR3: SARGGQGYTDTQY
J: NA; size: NA; V: TRBV7-9; CDR3: ASSLSAEQY
J: TRBJ2-1; size: NA; V: TRBV10-3; CDR3: AISRQRDGAYEQF
J: TRBJ1-4; size: once; V: TRBV6-1; CDR3: TSRLPGQGGKLF
J: TRBJ2-2; size: once; V: TRBV9; CDR3: ASSSGQENTGELF
J: TRBJ2-6; size: few; V: TRBV27; CDR3: ASSLRATSSGANVLT
J: TRBJ2-2; size: NA; V: TRBV9; CDR3: ASSVQTGVNTGELF
J: TRBJ2-1; size: NA; V: TRBV19; CDR3: ASRLPGQGNEQF
J: TRBJ1-1; size: NA; V: TRBV10-3; CDR3: AISDGRENTEAF
J: TRBJ2-7; size: few; V: TRBV18; CDR3: ASSPGPDPSYEQY
J: TRBJ2-3; size: NA; V: TRBV27; CDR3: ASSLSKSGLRTDTQY
J: TRBJ2-3; size: NA; V: TRBV20-1; CDR3: SAMKGGISTDTQY
J: TRBJ2-1; size: once; V: TRBV5-6; CDR3: ASSLESLAGGNEQF
J: NA; size: NA; V: TRBV20-1; CDR3: SATDTGTAYEQY
J: TRBJ1-6; size: NA; V: TRBV7-8; CDR3: ASTSTRTFSYNSPLH
J: TRBJ2-5; size: NA; V: TRBV9; CDR3: GSSGTGTETQY
J: TRBJ2-7; size: few; V: TRBV20-1; CDR3: SARDQELAGVDEQY
J: TRBJ2-5; size: many; V: TRBV29-1; CDR3: SVEDPGLGSETQY
J: TRBJ1-2; size: NA; V: TRBV6-6; CDR3: ASSYSDRGSGYT
J: TRBJ2-3; size: NA; V: TRBV20-1; CDR3: SARPLRREGTDTQY
J: TRBJ2-5; size: few; V: TRBV7-2; CDR3: ASSSLFRDREETQY
J: TRBJ1-4; size: NA; V: TRBV7-2; CDR3: ASSNPTGWYEKLF
J: TRBJ2-5; size: NA; V: TRBV16; CDR3: ASSQGWTGHQETQY
J: TRBJ2-4; size: NA; V: TRBV20-1; CDR3: SAGDDRVGIQY
J: TRBJ2-7; size: NA; V: TRBV29-1; CDR3: SVDASGRGEQY
J: TRBJ2-1; size: NA; V: TRBV28; CDR3: ASSFPRTGGLGTEQF
J: TRBJ2-4; size: NA; V: TRBV7-2; CDR3: ASSLWANNEQY
J: TRBJ2-7; size: NA; V: TRBV6-2/TRBV6-3; CDR3: ASSFSQLAYEQY
J: TRBJ2-1; size: few; V: TRBV14; CDR3: ASSQDLMTYNEQF
J: TRBJ1-6; size: once; V: TRBV5-1; CDR3: ASSIRQGRNSPLH
J: TRBJ2-7; size: few; V: TRBV5-6; CDR3: ASSLSNGEQY
J: TRBJ2-5; size: NA; V: TRBV7-9; CDR3: ASSLASSGEIQETQY
J: TRBJ2-3; size: NA; V: TRBV20-1; CDR3: SARAGQGSTDTQY
J: TRBJ1-6; size: NA; V: TRBV14; CDR3: ASTGQLNSPLH
J: TRBJ1-5; size: few; V: TRBV7-2; CDR3: ASSFQVDVGQPQH
J: TRBJ1-1; size: NA; V: TRBV7-2; CDR3: ASSLGMGVNTEAF
J: TRBJ2-3; size: NA; V: TRBV11-3; CDR3: ASSSTGGERADTQY
J: TRBJ1-4; size: NA; V: TRBV6-2/TRBV6-3; CDR3: ASSSWTGSSKLF
J: TRBJ2-7; size: once; V: TRBV7-2; CDR3: ASSYGETYEQY
J: TRBJ1-1; size: NA; V: TRBV20-1; CDR3: SVCSGETEAF
J: TRBJ2-6; size: few; V: TRBV7-3; CDR3: ASSFGGAYSGANVLT
J: TRBJ2-1; size: once; V: TRBV7-9; CDR3: ASSFIFGAEGSYNEQF
J: TRBJ2-5; size: NA; V: TRBV12-5; CDR3: ASGLGKGGETQY
J: TRBJ1-2; size: NA; V: TRBV6-2/TRBV6-3; CDR3: ASSSDGNYGYT
J: TRBJ2-3; size: NA; V: TRBV2; CDR3: ASRLTSGGAIYTQY